Below, 12 T cell receptor beta chains from the same sample are listed, as sequenced in a study of T cell repertoires in cytomegalovirus infection. In TCRdb, the reads were re-called with MiXCR into one record per CDR3 protein. The table includes about 330,000 distinct CDR3 sequences, over 7.5% detected once. Sequenced material: PBMCs. These receptors were collected from a human donor in good health (CMV status not recorded). Some clones in this sample may be carry-over from other donors' samples.

This clonotype occurred a few times. The chain recombines TRBV28 with TRBJ2-6; D may be TRBD1 (6 bases). CDR3 length equals 16 residues. V lost 2 bases and J lost 2, with 10 bases in between. Germline V gene sequence: CDR1 MDHEN, CDR2 SYDVKM. The CDR3 DNA follows: TGTGCCAGCAGTTTAGTGGGGGCGACTGGGGCCAACGTCCTGACTTTC. Translated, it gives CASSLVGATGANVLTF.

This clonotype was observed at least ten times. This rearrangement joins TRBV11-2 to TRBJ2-1, with D perhaps TRBD2 (6 bases). The ends were cut back, 5 bases at V and 0 bases at J, with 11 bases in the middle. In germline, CDR1 is SGHAT, CDR2 FQNNGV. The CDR3 is made up of 15 amino acids. Here the CDR3 DNA reads TGTGCCAGCAGCAGGGACTTGAGCTCCTACAATGAGCAGTTCTTC. Translated: CASSRDLSSYNEQFF.

This clonotype was recorded at least ten times. CDR3 sequence reads: CASSLAWGQGASGFGSPLHF. The CDR3 region has the DNA TGTGCCAGCAGCTTAGCTTGGGGACAGGGGGCAAGTGGGTTTGGTTCACCCCTCCACTTT. V is TRBV7-2 and J is TRBJ1-6, with 12 bases aligning to TRBD1. Germline trimming cut 0 bases from V and 9 bases from J; bases unmatched to any gene: 15. The CDR3 is 20 residues long. Germline loops: CDR1 SGHTA, CDR2 FQGNSA.

A few counts support this clonotype. V usage is TRBV7-2 and J usage is TRBJ1-2, with a possible D match to TRBD1 (6 bases). Trimming took 4 bases from V and 0 from J, leaving 27 bases between them. CDR1 is SGHTA and CDR2 is FQGNSA in the germline V gene. The CDR3 has 20 amino acids. CDR3: CASSSGLGGAGRIANYGYTF. The DNA for the CDR3 is TGTGCCAGCAGCTCTGGATTAGGGGGGGCAGGGAGGATCGCTAACTATGGCTACACCTTC.

The sample holds many counts of this clonotype. The chain carries TRBV28 and TRBJ1-6; D unclear. CDR3 length equals 13 residues. Germline values: CDR1 MDHEN, CDR2 SYDVKM. The CDR3 is CASASSYNSPLHF. The CDR3, as DNA: TGTGCTTCAGCGAGCTCCTATAATTCACCCCTCCACTTT.

This chain joins TRBV7-6 and TRBJ1-2; 8 bases are a match to TRBD1. Per the germline V gene, CDR1 is SGHVS and CDR2 is FNYEAQ. Trimming took 4 bases from V and 8 from J; bases not matched to a gene: 9. The length of the CDR3 is 14 residues. CDR3 protein: CASSSFGQGGGYTF. The DNA of the CDR3 is TGTGCCAGCAGCTCCTTCGGACAGGGAGGGGGCTACACCTTC. Full variable domain (rest looked up from reference TRBV7-6 and TRBJ1-2): GAGVSQSPRYKVTKRGQDVALRCDPISGHVSLYWYRQALGQGPEFLTYFNYEAQQDKSGLPNDRFSAERPEGSISTLTIQRTEQRDSAMYRCASSSFGQGGGYTFGSGTRLTVV.

The sample holds one count of this clonotype. V gene TRBV6-2 or TRBV6-3 combines with J gene TRBJ2-5; 7 bases align to TRBD1. The CDR3 spans 14 residues. Germline CDR1 MNHEY, CDR2 SVGEGT. Losses at the gene ends were 5 bases for V and 4 bases for J; bases not matched to a gene: 7. The CDR3 DNA reads as TGTGCCAGCAGTGGACCGACAGGGCGAGAGACCCAGTACTTC. It specifies CASSGPTGRETQYF.

This chain connects TRBV7-3 to TRBJ2-2; 11 bases fit TRBD2. The CDR3 extends over 17 amino acids. Germline V gene data show CDR1 as SGHTA and CDR2 as FQGTGA. V gave up 4 bases and J gave up 7 bases; unmatched junction bases: 11. CDR3 sequence: CASSSGPSGGQGGELFF. The CDR3 nucleotides are TGTGCCAGCAGCTCCGGCCCTAGCGGGGGGCAGGGCGGGGAGCTGTTTTTT.

This clonotype has a count of ten or more. CDR3 protein: CASSYNLGGTNQPQHF. CDR3 sequence (DNA): TGTGCCAGCAGCTACAATCTCGGAGGGACCAATCAGCCCCAGCATTTT. The chain recombines TRBV7-6 with TRBJ1-5, with D possibly matching TRBD1 (5 bases). V was trimmed by 4 bases and J by 3 bases, leaving 16 bases between them. This CDR3 contains 16 residues. Germline lookup yields CDR1 SGHVS and CDR2 FNYEAQ.

This clonotype was counted only a few times. In DNA, the CDR3 is TGTGCCAGCAGCCCCCATAGAGGGCATAGCAATCAGCCCCAGCATTTT. The encoded protein is CASSPHRGHSNQPQHF. The chain combines TRBV11-3 with TRBJ1-5; D ambiguous. This CDR3 region has 16 residues. The V and J ends lost 5 bases and 0 bases respectively, with 14 bases between them. Germline V CDR1 and CDR2: SGHNT, YENEEA.

This clonotype was recorded many times. V and J are TRBV18 and TRBJ2-2; D tentatively reads TRBD1 or TRBD2 (5 bases each). This CDR3 is 16 amino acids long. Germline V CDR1 and CDR2: KGHSH, LQKENI. Trimming left V 3 bases short and J 0 bases short, with 11 bases between. The CDR3 region is CASSPRRDANTGELFF. The CDR3 bases are TGTGCCAGCTCACCTCGCCGGGACGCGAACACCGGGGAGCTGTTTTTT.

This clonotype was counted at least ten times. The chain has TRBV7-8 and TRBJ1-2; 7 nucleotides line up with TRBD1. V lost 2 bases to trimming and J lost 8 bases; unmatched junction nucleotides: 8. The CDR3 consists of 14 residues. Germline lookup yields CDR1 SGHVS and CDR2 FQNEAQ. The DNA of the CDR3 is TGTGCCAGCAGCTTAAATAGGGGGCAGGAAGGCTACACCTTC. Protein: CASSLNRGQEGYTF.